These 11 T cell receptor beta chains were sequenced from one sample in a study of regulatory T cells in long-lasting Graves disease (dated by TCRdb to about 2021). To prepare the library, multiplex PCR was applied. Sequencing used an Illumina HiSeq 4000. TCR beta libraries were built with iRepertoire HTBI primers and Arm-PCR amplification of CDR3 regions. TCRdb cleaned the public reads at Q25 with fastp, built clones with MiXCR and kept in-frame beta chains. Rows are unified per CDR3 protein, each entry keeping the most common DNA and genes. This sample comprises about 400,000 distinct CDR3 sequences, about 15% of them detected only once. The ten largest clones represent under 9% of the sample. This specimen's time point label, per the study, means: newly diagnosed GD, antithyroid drugs for less than 3 months. For both TCR sequencing and RNA sequencing, RNA was extracted from PBMCs using TRIzol. In addition, the sample was reused for a study of T cells in Graves' hyperthyroidism and ophthalmopathy.

Sample: peripheral blood mononuclear cells (PBMCs), taken at new diagnosis, from a patient treated with antithyroid drugs. The receptors originated from a woman aged 35 to 49 with Graves disease. Donor details come from another sample of the same person, matched by shared clones.

The chain combines TRBV14 with TRBJ1-2; perhaps TRBD1 as D (6 bases). The germline V gene encodes CDR1 SGHDN and CDR2 FVKESK. The V gene lost 4 bases and the J gene lost 3 bases, with 18 bases spanning the gap. The CDR3 length is 16 residues. The CDR3 DNA reads TGTGCCAGCAGCCGGGGGGGGGCCCCGGACCACTATGGCTACACCTTC. As protein: CASSRGGAPDHYGYTF.

Notes on this clonotype: This probably arose from a read error, given a far larger clone one base away. Here the CDR3 reads CASSPTEAGNEQSF. Written as DNA, the CDR3 is TGTGCCAGCAGCCCGACGGAGGCGGGCAATGAGCAGTCCTTC. V usage is TRBV11-2 and J usage is TRBJ2-1, with a possible D match to TRBD2 (5 bases). The CDR3 totals 14 residues. Germline assignment: CDR1 SGHAT and CDR2 FQNNGV.

This clonotype was picked up many times. V gene TRBV7-6 combines with J gene TRBJ2-6, with D hard to call. CDR1 SGHVS and CDR2 FNYEAQ come from the germline V gene. V was cut by 3 bases and J by 0 bases, with 6 bases left in between. There are 15 residues in the CDR3. The CDR3 DNA reads as TGTGCCAGCAGCTTCTTGTCCTCTGGGGCCAACGTCCTGACTTTC. It codes for CASSFLSSGANVLTF.

With regard to this clonotype: This may arise from a read error, as a much more abundant clone is one base away. No conserved phenylalanine or tryptophan ends this CDR3, so it is likely a read error. This chain links TRBV6-2 or TRBV6-3 with TRBJ2-7, with 9 positions matching TRBD1. V was pared by 5 bases and J by 2 bases, with 10 bases of the junction left unmatched. The CDR3 is 16 residues long. The germline gives CDR1 MNHEY, CDR2 SVGEGT. CDR3 coding DNA: TGTGCCAGCAGTGAACCTCGTCGGACAGGGGCCTACGAGCAGTACCTC. It specifies CASSEPRRTGAYEQYL.

In its sample, this clonotype was seen many times. The rearrangement joins TRBV6-2 or TRBV6-3 to TRBJ2-1; TRBD2 matches 9 bases. There are 16 residues in the CDR3. J was trimmed by 0 bases and V by 6 bases; bases with no gene match: 6. Germline V CDR1 and CDR2: MNHEY, SVGEGT. The DNA of the CDR3 is TGTGCCAGCAGCAGAGCGGGAGGCAGCTCCTACAATGAGCAGTTCTTC. Translating it yields CASSRAGGSSYNEQFF.

The genes are TRBV12-3 or TRBV12-4 and TRBJ2-7; 9 nucleotides align to TRBD1. With 4 bases clipped from V and 4 bases from J, the junction kept 5 bases outside the gene matches. The CDR3 length is 14 residues. CDR3 sequence reads: CASSWAGQGYEQYF. CDR3 nucleotides: TGTGCCAGCAGTTGGGCGGGACAGGGTTACGAGCAGTACTTC.

CDR3 protein: CASRRQGAQETQYF. The CDR3 nucleotides read TGTGCCAGCAGAAGACAGGGAGCCCAAGAGACCCAGTACTTC. V is TRBV6-1 and J is TRBJ2-5; 7 bases are a match to TRBD1. V trimming: 6 bases; J trimming: 1 base; junction bases outside the gene matches: 5. The CDR3 covers 14 residues. The germline CDR1 and CDR2 sequences are MNHNS and SASEGT.

There are many counts of this clonotype. The chain is built from TRBV12-3 or TRBV12-4 and TRBJ2-7, with unresolved D. The CDR3 is made up of 12 amino acids. V lost 7 bases to trimming and J lost 0 bases, with 7 bases between them. The CDR3 coding sequence is TGTGCCAGCAAAAGCGACTCCTACGAGCAGTACTTC. It is translated as CASKSDSYEQYF.

This clonotype showed up just a few times. A single base separates this from a much larger clone, so it may be a read error. The rearrangement uses TRBV5-1 and TRBJ2-7; 10 bases fit TRBD2. Germline V gene data show CDR1 as SGHRS and CDR2 as YFSETQ. The CDR3 length is 14 residues. The CDR3 nucleotides are TGCGCCGGCAGCTCTACCGGGACTAGCGACGAGCAGTACTTC. As protein: CAGSSTGTSDEQYF.

V usage is TRBV27 and J usage is TRBJ1-5, with TRBD1 matching over 11 bases. Trimming cost V 5 bases and J 6 bases; bases outside gene matches: 6. CDR3 length: 15 residues. The germline V gene has CDR1 MNHEY and CDR2 SMNVEV (reference sequence). The CDR3 nucleotides read TGTGCCAGCAGTCCGGGACAGGGGGGTTTTCAGCCCCAGCATTTT. Amino acid sequence: CASSPGQGGFQPQHF.

In the case of this clonotype: A read error may be the cause here, since a much bigger clone is one base away. V and J are TRBV20-1 and TRBJ2-5; 7 bases align to TRBD2. The length of the CDR3 is 12 residues. J gave up 5 bases and V 3 bases, and 3 bases lay outside the gene matches. The germline V gene encodes CDR1 DFQATT and CDR2 SNEGSKA (reference sequence). CDR3 in DNA: TGCAGTGCTAGCGGGAGGACGGAGACCCAGTACTTC. Protein product: CSASGRTETQYF.